This T cell receptor beta chain came from a study of regulatory T cells in long-lasting Graves disease. Study-level points and caveats: Thyroid tissue was not studied; only peripheral blood was.

The sample's time point: newly diagnosed GD, antithyroid drugs for less than 3 months. PBMCs provided the RNA from which the TCR library was made. Both iRepertoire HTBI primers and Arm-PCR of CDR3 regions were used to build the TCR beta libraries. A single record per CDR3 protein comes from TCRdb applying MiXCR to the multiplex PCR reads. The table has about 540,000 distinct CDR3 sequences, approximately 12% seen once. A note on this clonotype: Its antigen is not known.

The data were also submitted as part of a second study, on T cells in Graves' hyperthyroidism and ophthalmopathy. In that study: Ophthalmopathy and stable hyperthyroidism were separated by a 13 V-J model.

Here the sequenced sample was peripheral blood mononuclear cells (PBMCs), taken at new diagnosis, from a patient treated with antithyroid drugs. The clonotype originates from a man aged 25 to 40 with Graves disease.

CDR3 nucleotides: TGTGCCAGCAGCTTAGCCGGGGGAGGGCGTGAGCAGTTCTTC. Amino acids: CASSLAGGGREQFF. This sequence joins TRBV7-6 and TRBJ2-1; TRBD2 aligns across 7 bases. Per germline, CDR1 SGHVS and CDR2 FNYEAQ. The CDR3 extends over 14 amino acids. The trim removed 0 bases at V and 9 bases at J, leaving 5 bases unmatched.